This T cell receptor beta chain derives from a study of Ad26.COV2.S vaccination and SARS-CoV-2 variants. As for the study in general: The trial was COV1001 and the donor's arm was Ad26.COV2.S. Study results and limitations: Breadth of non-spike TCRs did not differ between vaccinees and placebo recipients. The analyses of TCR breadth and depth may have understated the size of total T cell responses.

Assay: immunoSEQ multiplex PCR; the TCRdb copy retains only in-frame clones and omits some. The repertoire holds about 480,000 clones, with roughly 87% as singletons. The CDR3 is made up of 15 amino acids. CDR1 is MNHEY and CDR2 is SMNVEV in the germline V gene (reference sequence). Trimming cost V 2 bases and J 5 bases, with 15 bases left between them. Notes on this clone: The antigen remains unidentified.

The treatment denotes: about 20 received Ad26.COV2.S at low or high dose, single or two shots; 5 received placebo; per-sample allocation not given. Material that was analyzed had been drawn on day 63 after the first vaccine or placebo injection. Immunization relied on an Ad26 vector, which expressed Wuhan-strain SARS-CoV-2 spike. The receptor comes from a person aged 18-60 years who received the Ad26.COV2.S COVID-19 vaccine or a placebo. The V and J genes are TRBV27 and TRBJ1-1, with D possibly TRBD1 on 5 matching bases. Sequenced material: peripheral blood, taken in a trial of Ad26.COV2.S vaccine versus placebo. The chain's CDR3 is CASSLGRGKRTEAFF. For the CDR3, the DNA is TGTGCCAGCAGTTTAGGTAGGGGTAAAAGGACTGAAGCTTTCTTT.